This T cell receptor (beta chain) was recorded in a study of identical twins. This clonotype appeared many times. A single record per CDR3 protein comes from TCRdb applying MiXCR to the 5' RACE reads. The data show fewer than 900,000 distinct CDR3 sequences, about 20% seen once. The CDR3 runs to 14 residues. Germline lookup yields CDR1 SGHTA and CDR2 FQGNSA. Trimming left V 0 bases short and J 2 bases short, with 6 bases between. Every donor was a healthy Caucasian. This sample was shared with a second study, whose subject was T cells expressing NK-cell markers.

This clonotype was obtained from a woman younger than 35 in good health. The sample taken for sequencing was PBMCs. The chain employs TRBV7-2 and TRBJ2-3; no firm D call. CDR3 nucleotide sequence: TGTGCCAGCAGCTTAGCGGGATACACAGATACGCAGTATTTT. Amino acids: CASSLAGYTDTQYF. Variable domain in full (rest from reference TRBV7-2 and TRBJ2-3): GAGVSQSPSNKVTEKGKDVELRCDPISGHTALYWYRQSLGQGLEFLIYFQGNSAPDKSGLPSDRFSAERTGGSVSTLTIQRTQQEDSAVYLCASSLAGYTDTQYFGPGTRLTVL.